One sample yielded the 5 T cell receptor beta chains listed below, sequenced in a study of Ad26.COV2.S vaccination and SARS-CoV-2 variants. Treatment described: roughly 20 received Ad26.COV2.S at low or high dose, single or two shots; about 5 received placebo; per-sample allocation not given. Samples came from day 63 after the first vaccine or placebo injection. TCRdb keeps only in-frame clones here, not all; method: immunoSEQ multiplex PCR. The sample carries approximately 420,000 clones, roughly nine tenths recorded once. Sequencing was performed on peripheral blood, taken in a trial of Ad26.COV2.S vaccine versus placebo. The receptors were gathered from a person aged 18-65 years who received the Ad26.COV2.S COVID-19 vaccine or a placebo.

This chain connects TRBV5-1 to TRBJ1-4, with D maybe TRBD1 (6 bases). Germline values: CDR1 SGHRS, CDR2 YFSETQ. The CDR3 runs to 15 residues. V lost 1 base, J lost 8 bases, and 15 bases lay in between. The DNA of the CDR3 is TGCGCCAGCAGCTTGATGACAGGAGACGGAGAAAAACTGTTTTTT. It encodes CASSLMTGDGEKLFF. The full variable domain, completed using reference TRBV5-1 and TRBJ1-4, is KAGVTQTPRYLIKTRGQQVTLSCSPISGHRSVSWYQQTPGQGLQFLFEYFSETQRNKGNFPGRFSGRQFSNSRSEMNVSTLELGDSALYLCASSLMTGDGEKLFFGSGTQLSVL.

The gene calls are TRBV5-4 and TRBJ2-3; TRBD1 aligns across 7 bases. Germline CDR1 reads SGHNT; CDR2 reads YYREEE (reference sequence). With 0 bases clipped from V and 5 bases from J, the junction kept 3 bases outside the gene matches. The CDR3 is 14 residues long. CDR3 in amino acids: CASSLEAGGDTQYF. The DNA of the CDR3 is TGTGCCAGCAGCTTGGAGGCAGGGGGAGATACGCAGTATTTT. Based on the CDR3 plus reference TRBV5-4 and TRBJ2-3, the full variable domain is ETGVTQSPTHLIKTRGQQVTLRCSSQSGHNTVSWYQQALGQGPQFIFQYYREEENGRGNFPPRFSGLQFPNYSSELNVNALELDDSALYLCASSLEAGGDTQYFGPGTRLTVL.

CDR3 sequence: CASSSDPGTEAFF. The CDR3 DNA reads as TGTGCCAGCAGCTCGGACCCTGGGACTGAAGCTTTCTTT. This rearrangement joins TRBV5-8 to TRBJ1-1; the D is unclear. V shed 3 bases and J shed 5 bases, with 11 bases lying between them. In germline, CDR1 is SGHTS, CDR2 YDEGEE. The CDR3 sequence is 13 residues long. Using reference TRBV5-8 and TRBJ1-1 for the parts outside the CDR3, the full variable domain is EAGVTQSPTHLIKTRGQQATLRCSPISGHTSVYWYQQALGLGLQFLLWYDEGEERNRGNFPPRFSGRQFPNYSSELNVNALELEDSALYLCASSSDPGTEAFFGQGTRLTVV.

The chain uses TRBV4-1 and TRBJ2-7; 11 bases agree with TRBD1. This CDR3 contains 14 residues. V lost 6 bases, J lost 4 bases, and 5 bases stayed unmatched. The V gene's germline CDR1 is MGHRA and CDR2 YSYEKL. The CDR3: CASSTGQGAYEQYF. The CDR3 coding sequence is TGCGCCAGCAGTACCGGACAGGGGGCATACGAGCAGTACTTC.

The chain joins TRBV3-1 (or the pseudogene TRBV3-2) to TRBJ1-1; no reliable D call. CDR3 length: 16 residues. CDR1 is LGHDT, CDR2 YNNKEL, per germline (reference sequence). V was cut by 4 bases and J by 4 bases, with 19 bases left in between. The CDR3 sequence: CASSLKFPGAGTEAFF. As DNA, the CDR3 is TGTGCCAGCAGCCTAAAATTTCCCGGTGCTGGCACTGAAGCTTTCTTT.